Following are 16 T cell receptor beta chains from one sample sequenced in a study of blood T cell repertoires in COVID-19 (dated by TCRdb to 2020 to 2022). The library was obtained by the immunoSEQ multiplex PCR assay. Not all clones reach the TCRdb copy of this immuneACCESS table, which keeps in-frame sequences only. Checked studies attribute under half of the gap to unresolved V genes and leave the rest unexplained. This sample has about 280,000 clones in its table, and 85% to 90% of those were observed once. About 1.5% of the sample is in the top ten clones. The specimen was PBMCs or T cells enriched from blood (not recorded which). The source is a young woman with acute COVID-19.

This clone was seen only once. J is TRBJ2-7 and V is TRBV28; D gene uncertain. The CDR3 sequence is 13 residues long. The germline CDR1 and CDR2 sequences are MDHEN and SYDVKM. V lost 6 bases to trimming and J lost 0 bases, with 9 bases between them. The DNA of the CDR3 is TGTGCCAGCAGGATAGCTAACTCCTACGAGCAGTACTTC. Translated: CASRIANSYEQYF.

The V gene is TRBV12-5, the J gene TRBJ2-1, with 10 bases fitting TRBD1. With V trimmed by 3 bases and J by 12 bases, 14 bases remained unmatched. CDR1 LGHNT and CDR2 FRNRAP come from the germline V gene. The CDR3 runs to 16 residues. The CDR3, as DNA: TGTGCTAGTGGTTTAACCATCTCACCCGACAGGGGGCGGCAGTTCTTC. Translating it yields CASGLTISPDRGRQFF.

This rearrangement joins TRBV12-5 to TRBJ2-7, with D possibly being TRBD1 (5 bases). Germline V gives CDR1 LGHNT, CDR2 FRNRAP. The length of the CDR3 is 13 residues. Deletions cut 10 bases from V and 4 bases from J, with 17 bases between. As DNA, the CDR3 is TGTGCTACTTCTCCCGGACAAGCTTACGAGCAGTACTTC. Translated: CATSPGQAYEQYF.

This clone was observed a handful of times. The rearrangement links TRBV7-3 to TRBJ1-5; tentatively, D is TRBD1 (6 bases). V lost 0 bases, J lost 6 bases, and 21 bases lay in between. Germline CDR1 SGHTA, CDR2 FQGTGA. CDR3 length: 18 amino acids. CDR3 nucleotides: TGTGCCAGCAGCTTAACTGGGGTGGGCAGGGGCGAGAGTCAGCCCCAGCATTTT. Protein product: CASSLTGVGRGESQPQHF.

This sequence joins TRBV5-5 and TRBJ2-7, with D perhaps TRBD2 (5 bases). Germline V gene lookup returns CDR1 SGHKS and CDR2 YYEKEE (reference sequence). The CDR3 totals 13 residues. Trimming left V 5 bases short and J 0 bases short, with 9 bases between. CDR3 protein: CASSFGSSYEQYF. CDR3 bases: TGTGCCAGCAGTTTTGGGAGCTCCTACGAGCAGTACTTC.

V gene TRBV27 combines with J gene TRBJ2-7; 13 nucleotides agree with TRBD2. Looked up from germline, CDR1 is MNHEY and CDR2 is SMNVEV (reference sequence). This CDR3 is built from 16 residues. The trim removed 5 bases at V and 6 bases at J, leaving 10 bases unmatched. In DNA, the CDR3 is TGTGCCAGCAGTCCGACCGTGGGACTAGCGGGATCCGAGCAGTACTTC. It specifies CASSPTVGLAGSEQYF.

The gene calls are TRBV7-9 and TRBJ2-1, with D possibly TRBD1 on 6 matching bases. The V and J ends lost 5 bases and 5 bases respectively, with 19 bases between them. The CDR3 has 16 amino acids. Germline lookup yields CDR1 SEHNR and CDR2 FQNEAQ (reference sequence). CDR3 in DNA: TGTGCCAGCAGCCCTAGCCCCGGGACACTTAACAATGAGCAGTTCTTC. As protein: CASSPSPGTLNNEQFF.

CDR3 loop: CAWQKGTSTDTQYF. The CDR3 coding sequence is TGTGCCTGGCAAAAAGGGACTAGCACAGATACGCAGTATTTT. This rearrangement joins TRBV30 to TRBJ2-3, with D perhaps TRBD2 (6 bases). The CDR3 is 14 residues long. Per the germline V gene, CDR1 is GTSNPN and CDR2 is SVGIG (reference sequence). The V end was cut by 5 bases, the J end by 0 bases, with 12 bases between.

The V gene is TRBV5-1, the J gene TRBJ2-7; D unclear. This CDR3 is 13 amino acids long. V lost 5 bases and J 5 bases, leaving 14 bases between the germline ends. The germline V gene has CDR1 SGHRS and CDR2 YFSETQ. The CDR3 sequence is CASRGLELHEQYF. The CDR3 DNA is TGCGCCAGCAGAGGCCTAGAACTCCACGAGCAGTACTTC.

This sequence joins TRBV7-2 and TRBJ2-2; 12 bases agree with TRBD2. The germline gives CDR1 SGHTA, CDR2 FQGNSA. This CDR3 has 15 amino acids. Trimming at V came to 5 bases and at J to 7 bases, leaving 5 bases not matched to a gene. The CDR3 loop reads CASSQRTSGIGELFF. In nucleotides, the CDR3 is TGTGCCAGCAGCCAGAGGACTAGCGGGATCGGGGAGCTGTTTTTT.

The rearrangement joins TRBV19 to TRBJ2-7; 9 bases map to TRBD2. Per the germline V gene, CDR1 is LNHDA and CDR2 is SQIVND (reference sequence). Trimming removed 5 bases from V and 2 bases from J; junction bases left unmatched: 7. The CDR3 extends over 15 amino acids. The chain's CDR3 is CASSPTTSGAYEQYF. CDR3 sequence (DNA): TGTGCCAGTAGTCCTACGACTAGCGGTGCCTACGAGCAGTACTTC.

This chain links TRBV19 with TRBJ2-1; 9 bases agree with TRBD2. V lost 10 bases to trimming and J lost 0 bases; unmatched junction nucleotides: 7. Germline V gives CDR1 LNHDA, CDR2 SQIVND (reference sequence). There are 15 residues in the CDR3. The CDR3 DNA is TGTGCCACTGGGACTAGCAGGAGCTCCTACAATGAGCAGTTCTTC. Translated: CATGTSRSSYNEQFF.

The CDR3 DNA sequence: TGTGCCAGCAGCAGAACAGGGCACGGCTACACCTTC. It is translated as CASSRTGHGYTF. The chain has TRBV7-2 and TRBJ1-2; tentative D call: TRBD1 (6 bases). This CDR3 contains 12 residues. Trimming removed 5 bases at V and 8 bases at J, with 12 bases between. Germline V gene lookup returns CDR1 SGHTA and CDR2 FQGNSA.

The V call is TRBV19, the J call TRBJ2-1, with TRBD2 matching 7 bases. After removal of 2 bases from V and 10 bases from J, the junction contained 5 bases not matched to a gene. The germline V gene has CDR1 LNHDA and CDR2 SQIVND (reference sequence). CDR3 length equals 13 residues. This CDR3 is CASSIRGRVEQFF. The CDR3 DNA follows: TGTGCCAGTAGTATACGAGGGAGGGTAGAGCAGTTCTTC.

V and J are TRBV30 and TRBJ1-4; the D gene is possibly TRBD1 (5 bases). The germline CDR1 and CDR2 sequences are GTSNPN and SVGIG (reference sequence). V was trimmed by 3 bases and J by 2 bases, leaving 13 bases between them. The CDR3 loop spans 15 amino acids. The CDR3 region is CAWSPAGRTNEKLFF. CDR3 sequence (DNA): TGTGCCTGGAGCCCCGCAGGGCGCACTAATGAAAAACTGTTTTTT. Full variable domain (missing parts from reference TRBV30 and TRBJ1-4): SQTIHQWPATLVQPVGSPLSLECTVEGTSNPNLYWYRQAAGRGLQLLFYSVGIGQISSEVPQNLSASRPQDRQFILSSKKLLLSDSGFYLCAWSPAGRTNEKLFFGSGTQLSVL.

The chain has TRBV28 and TRBJ1-5, with D uncertain. Germline values: CDR1 MDHEN, CDR2 SYDVKM. V was cut by 2 bases and J by 0 bases, with 11 bases left in between. CDR3 size: 16 residues. In DNA, the CDR3 is TGTGCCAGCAGTTTAATGCCGGGGTATAGCAATCAGCCCCAGCATTTT. Translation gives CASSLMPGYSNQPQHF. The entire variable domain, with the rest obtained from reference TRBV28 and TRBJ1-5, is as follows: DVKVTQSSRYLVKRTGEKVFLECVQDMDHENMFWYRQDPGLGLRLIYFSYDVKMKEKGDIPEGYSVSREKKERFSLILESASTNQTSMYLCASSLMPGYSNQPQHFGDGTRLSIL.